These T cell receptor beta chains were read from a single sample in a study of blood T cell repertoires in COVID-19. The data were produced by immunoSEQ multiplex PCR, yet TCRdb's version contains in-frame clones alone and is incomplete. The profile shows a few hundred thousand clones, around nine tenths of them singletons. The sequenced material came from PBMCs or T cells enriched from blood (not recorded which). The receptor set was obtained from a woman between 18 and 29 years old who had been exposed to COVID-19. CDR3s include the opening cysteine and the closing phenylalanine or tryptophan. D genes are given only for firm matches. A clone size is listed for some rows: how often the clone was seen (once, few, many), or a class if it is expanded.

>.|TRBV19|.|TRBJ1-4
CASSFHLKTGPNEKLFF
TGTGCCAGTAGTTTCCACTTAAAGACAGGCCCTAATGAAAAACTGTTTTTT
>.|TRBV7-3|TRBD1|TRBJ2-7
CASSLTGSGTGGREQYF
TGTGCCAGCAGCTTAACGGGATCCGGGACAGGGGGTCGGGAGCAGTACTTC
>.|TRBV14|.|TRBJ1-1
CARGSHTEAFF
TGTGCCAGAGGGAGTCACACTGAAGCTTTCTTT
>once|TRBV28|.|TRBJ1-3
CASSSDSLAGNTIYF
TGTGCCAGCAGCTCGGACAGTTTGGCTGGAAACACCATATATTTT
>.|TRBV28|.|TRBJ2-7
CATSGIRDTPGFYEQYF
TGTGCCACCAGCGGGATCCGGGACACCCCAGGGTTCTACGAGCAGTACTTC
>.|TRBV19|.|TRBJ1-3
CASNTAWVSSGNTIYF
TGTGCCAGTAACACAGCATGGGTCTCCTCTGGAAACACCATATATTTT
>.|TRBV11-2|.|TRBJ1-3
CASRFLSFSGNTIYF
TGTGCCAGCAGATTTCTATCGTTCTCTGGAAACACCATATATTTT
>.|TRBV10-2|.|TRBJ2-7
CASSEFRVGEQYF
TGCGCCAGCAGTGAGTTCAGGGTTGGCGAGCAGTACTTC
>once|TRBV19|.|TRBJ1-2
CASSIGQLYGYTF
TGTGCCAGTAGTATCGGACAGCTCTATGGCTACACCTTC
>.|TRBV5-1|.|TRBJ1-6
CASRGGALNSPLHF
TGCGCCAGCAGGGGGGGGGCCCTAAATTCACCCCTCCACTTT
>few|TRBV7-2|.|TRBJ2-3
CASSLRSSGTDTQYF
TGTGCCAGCAGCTTGCGGTCTAGCGGCACAGATACGCAGTATTTT
>.|TRBV11-2|.|TRBJ2-7
CASSSLRGSNEQYF
TGTGCCAGCAGCTCTCTCCGGGGTAGCAACGAGCAGTACTTC
>.|TRBV7-6|.|TRBJ1-3
CASSPTGGSSGNTIYF
TGTGCCAGCAGCCCCACCGGGGGGAGCTCTGGAAACACCATATATTTT
>.|TRBV28|.|TRBJ2-1
CASSLGGWASEQFF
TGTGCCAGCAGTTTAGGCGGGTGGGCTAGTGAGCAGTTCTTC
>.|TRBV27|TRBD1|TRBJ2-1
CASSTGQGANEQFF
TGTGCCAGCAGTACGGGACAGGGGGCGAATGAGCAGTTCTTC
>.|TRBV29-1|.|TRBJ1-3
CSIVGPGSGNTIYF
TGCAGCATTGTAGGCCCGGGCTCTGGAAACACCATATATTTT
>.|TRBV6-6|.|TRBJ1-2
CASRSGVPYGYTF
TGTGCCAGCAGGTCAGGGGTCCCCTATGGCTACACCTTC
>.|TRBV2|.|TRBJ1-5
CASSEGWPDNQPQHF
TGTGCCAGCAGTGAAGGTTGGCCAGACAATCAGCCCCAGCATTTT
>.|TRBV19|.|TRBJ2-5
CASSIVGGPIETQYF
TGTGCCAGTAGTATTGTCGGGGGGCCTATTGAGACCCAGTACTTC
>.|TRBV12-3/TRBV12-4|.|TRBJ1-1
CASSPRVNTEAFF
TGTGCCAGCAGCCCGAGAGTAAACACTGAAGCTTTCTTT
>.|TRBV7-3|.|TRBJ1-6
CASSLGGGNSPLHF
TGTGCCAGCAGCTTGGGCGGGGGCAATTCACCCCTCCACTTT
>.|TRBV29-1|TRBD1|TRBJ1-1
CSAGQGSGTEAFF
TGCAGCGCCGGACAGGGTTCGGGCACTGAAGCTTTCTTT
>.|TRBV7-8|.|TRBJ1-1
CASSLRQAANTEAFF
TGTGCCAGCAGCTTAAGACAGGCCGCGAACACTGAAGCTTTCTTT
>.|TRBV7-2|TRBD1|TRBJ1-6
CASTTGAGSPLHF
TGTGCCAGCACGACAGGGGCGGGATCACCCCTCCACTTT
>.|TRBV6-5|TRBD1|TRBJ1-6
CASSYSNSGQFHF
TGTGCCAGCAGTTACTCGAATTCGGGACAGTTCCACTTT
>.|TRBV30|TRBD1|TRBJ1-5
CAWNAGQGRQPQHF
TGTGCCTGGAACGCGGGACAGGGGCGTCAGCCCCAGCATTTT
>.|TRBV6-8|.|TRBJ1-5
CATWREGYRSHQPQHF
TGTGCCACCTGGAGGGAGGGGTATAGGTCCCATCAGCCCCAGCATTTT
>.|TRBV19|TRBD2|TRBJ2-1
CASRLAGGPNEQFF
TGTGCCAGTAGACTAGCGGGGGGCCCCAATGAGCAGTTCTTC
>.|TRBV3-1/TRBV3-2|TRBD1|TRBJ2-2
CASSNGQGWTGELFF
TGTGCCAGTTCCAATGGACAGGGGTGGACCGGGGAGCTGTTTTTT
>.|TRBV6-1|.|TRBJ1-4
CASSDPRTATNEKLFF
TGTGCCAGCAGTGACCCCCGGACAGCAACTAATGAAAAACTGTTTTTT
>.|TRBV27|.|TRBJ1-1
CASSLVAGNTEAFF
TGTGCCAGCAGTTTAGTGGCAGGGAACACTGAAGCTTTCTTT
>.|TRBV27|TRBD2|TRBJ2-7
CASSPRWASGSIAYEQYF
TGTGCCAGCAGCCCCCGATGGGCTAGCGGGTCCATAGCCTACGAGCAGTACTTC
>few|TRBV7-9|TRBD1|TRBJ1-2
CASSEGGQGSNYGYTF
TGTGCCAGCAGCGAAGGGGGACAGGGGTCTAACTATGGCTACACCTTC
>.|TRBV12-3/TRBV12-4|.|TRBJ2-7
CASSLVYTYEQYF
TGTGCCAGCAGCCTCGTTTATACCTACGAGCAGTACTTC
>.|TRBV9|.|TRBJ1-1
CASSGYRETDTEAFF
TGTGCCAGCAGCGGGTACAGGGAGACGGACACTGAAGCTTTCTTT
>.|TRBV6-1|TRBD2|TRBJ2-3
CASSGGAGGRTDTQYF
TGTGCCAGCAGTGGTGGGGCGGGGGGGCGCACAGATACGCAGTATTTT
>.|TRBV27|.|TRBJ2-3
CASSFQGAQYF
TGTGCCAGCAGTTTTCAGGGCGCGCAGTATTTT
>.|TRBV12-5|TRBD2|TRBJ2-2
CASGQNRLAGGTTGELFF
TGTGCTAGTGGTCAAAACCGACTAGCGGGAGGGACCACCGGGGAGCTGTTTTTT
>.|TRBV28|TRBD1|TRBJ1-5
CASSHQLDRGYQPQHF
TGTGCCAGCAGTCACCAATTGGACAGGGGATATCAGCCCCAGCATTTT
>.|TRBV5-1|TRBD1|TRBJ2-7
CASSSSDRVYPEQYF
TGCGCCAGCAGCTCCTCCGACAGGGTATACCCCGAGCAGTACTTC
>.|TRBV12-3/TRBV12-4|TRBD2|TRBJ2-7
CASSFASGRAEYF
TGTGCCAGCAGTTTCGCTAGCGGGAGGGCCGAGTACTTC
>.|TRBV2|.|TRBJ2-2
CASSPSGNTGELFF
TGTGCCAGCAGCCCCAGCGGGAACACCGGGGAGCTGTTTTTT
>once|TRBV2|.|TRBJ2-5
CASRSSSVQETQYF
TGTGCCAGCAGGTCCTCAAGCGTCCAAGAGACCCAGTACTTC
>.|TRBV18|.|TRBJ2-1
CASSPKRTANTPEQFF
TGTGCCAGCTCACCAAAGAGGACAGCTAATACCCCTGAGCAGTTCTTC
>.|TRBV6-5|.|TRBJ2-5
CASSYPTRQETQYF
TGTGCCAGCAGTTACCCGACTAGGCAAGAGACCCAGTACTTC
>.|TRBV9|.|TRBJ2-3
CASSVEAGQAGDTQYF
TGTGCCAGCAGCGTGGAAGCGGGACAGGCGGGGGATACGCAGTATTTT